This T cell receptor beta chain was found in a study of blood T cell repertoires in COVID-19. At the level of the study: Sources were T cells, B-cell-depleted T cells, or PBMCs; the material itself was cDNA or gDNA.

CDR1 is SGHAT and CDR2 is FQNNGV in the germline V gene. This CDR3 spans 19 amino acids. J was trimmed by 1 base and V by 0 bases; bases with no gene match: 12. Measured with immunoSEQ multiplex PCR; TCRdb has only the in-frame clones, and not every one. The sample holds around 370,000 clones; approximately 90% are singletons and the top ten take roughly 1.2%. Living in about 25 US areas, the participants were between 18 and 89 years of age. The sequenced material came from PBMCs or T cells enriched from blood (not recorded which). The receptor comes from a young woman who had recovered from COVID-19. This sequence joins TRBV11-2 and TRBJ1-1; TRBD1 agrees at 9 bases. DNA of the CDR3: TGTGCCAGCAGCTTAGATAAACCGGGACAGGGATGGGAGAACACTGAAGCTTTCTTT. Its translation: CASSLDKPGQGWENTEAFF.